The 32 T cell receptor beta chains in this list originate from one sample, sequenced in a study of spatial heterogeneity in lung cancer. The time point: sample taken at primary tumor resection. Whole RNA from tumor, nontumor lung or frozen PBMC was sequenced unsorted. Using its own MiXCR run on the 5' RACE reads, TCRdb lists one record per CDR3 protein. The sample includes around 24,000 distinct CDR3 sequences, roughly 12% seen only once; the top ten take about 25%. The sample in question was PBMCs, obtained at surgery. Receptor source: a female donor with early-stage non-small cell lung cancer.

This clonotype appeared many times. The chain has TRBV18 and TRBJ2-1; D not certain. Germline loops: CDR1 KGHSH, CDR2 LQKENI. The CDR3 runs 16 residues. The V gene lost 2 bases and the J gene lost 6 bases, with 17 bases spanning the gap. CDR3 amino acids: CASSPNPGHMGNEQFF. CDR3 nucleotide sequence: TGTGCCAGCTCACCAAACCCGGGCCATATGGGCAATGAGCAGTTCTTC.

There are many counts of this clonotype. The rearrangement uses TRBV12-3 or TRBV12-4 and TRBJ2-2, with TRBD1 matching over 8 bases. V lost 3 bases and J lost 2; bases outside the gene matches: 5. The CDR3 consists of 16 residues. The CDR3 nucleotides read TGTGCCAGCAGTTTCTACAGGGGGGACAACACCGGGGAGCTGTTTTTT. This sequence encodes CASSFYRGDNTGELFF.

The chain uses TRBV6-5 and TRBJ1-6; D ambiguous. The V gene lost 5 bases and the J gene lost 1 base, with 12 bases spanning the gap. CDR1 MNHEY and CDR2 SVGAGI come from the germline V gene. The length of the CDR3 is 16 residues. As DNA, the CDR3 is TGTGCCAGCAGTGAGCTCCCGGGGTCCTATAATTCACCCCTCCACTTT. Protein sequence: CASSELPGSYNSPLHF.

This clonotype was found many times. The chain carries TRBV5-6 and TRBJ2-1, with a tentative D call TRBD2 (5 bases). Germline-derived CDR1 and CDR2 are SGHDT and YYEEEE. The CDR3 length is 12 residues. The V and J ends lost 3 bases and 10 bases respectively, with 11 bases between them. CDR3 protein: CASSSKDYEQFF. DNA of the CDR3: TGTGCCAGCAGCTCGAAAGACTACGAGCAGTTCTTC.

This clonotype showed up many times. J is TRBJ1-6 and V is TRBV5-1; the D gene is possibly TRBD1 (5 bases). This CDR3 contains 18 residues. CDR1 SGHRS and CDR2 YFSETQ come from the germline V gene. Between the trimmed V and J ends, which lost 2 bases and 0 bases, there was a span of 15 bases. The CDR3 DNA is TGCGCCAGCAGCTTAGGGGAAGCCCGGAGCTCCTATAATTCACCCCTCCACTTT. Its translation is CASSLGEARSSYNSPLHF.

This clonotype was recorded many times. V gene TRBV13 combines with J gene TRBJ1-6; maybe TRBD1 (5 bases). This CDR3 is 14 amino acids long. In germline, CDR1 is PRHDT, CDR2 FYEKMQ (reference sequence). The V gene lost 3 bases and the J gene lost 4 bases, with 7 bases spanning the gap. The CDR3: CASSLRQYNSPLHF. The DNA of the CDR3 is TGTGCCAGCAGCTTGCGACAGTATAATTCACCCCTCCACTTT.

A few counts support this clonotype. The CDR3 loop reads CASRRDTENTEAFF. CDR3 DNA sequence: TGTGCCAGCAGACGAGACACAGAGAACACTGAAGCTTTCTTT. The V gene is TRBV3-1, the J gene TRBJ1-1; D remains unclear. CDR3 length: 14 residues. Germline V gives CDR1 LGHDT, CDR2 YNNKEL (reference sequence). Trimming left V 6 bases short and J 1 base short, with 12 bases between.

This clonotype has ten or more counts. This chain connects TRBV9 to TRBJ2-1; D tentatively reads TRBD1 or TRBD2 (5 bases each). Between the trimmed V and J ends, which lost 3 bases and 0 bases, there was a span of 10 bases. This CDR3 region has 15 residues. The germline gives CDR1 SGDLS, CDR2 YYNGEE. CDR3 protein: CASSAGPNSYNEQFF. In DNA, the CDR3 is TGTGCCAGCAGCGCGGGACCGAACTCCTACAATGAGCAGTTCTTC.

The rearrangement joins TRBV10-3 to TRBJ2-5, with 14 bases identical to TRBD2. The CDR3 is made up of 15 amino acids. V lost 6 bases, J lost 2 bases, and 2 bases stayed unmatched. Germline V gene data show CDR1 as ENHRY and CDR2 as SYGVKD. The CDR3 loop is CAIRRTSGGQETQYF. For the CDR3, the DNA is TGTGCCATCAGGAGGACTAGCGGGGGGCAAGAGACCCAGTACTTC.

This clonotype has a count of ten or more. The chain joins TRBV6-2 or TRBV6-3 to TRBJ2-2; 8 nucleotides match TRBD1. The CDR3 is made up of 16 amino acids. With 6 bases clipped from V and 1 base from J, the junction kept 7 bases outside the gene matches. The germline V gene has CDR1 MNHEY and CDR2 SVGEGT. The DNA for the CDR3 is TGTGCCAGCAGGATAACAGGGACAGGGAACACCGGGGAGCTGTTTTTT. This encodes CASRITGTGNTGELFF.

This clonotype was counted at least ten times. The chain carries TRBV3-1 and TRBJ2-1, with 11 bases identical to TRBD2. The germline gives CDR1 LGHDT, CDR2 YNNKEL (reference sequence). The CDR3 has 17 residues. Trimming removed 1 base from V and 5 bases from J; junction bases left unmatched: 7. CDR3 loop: CASSQVGGTSGHNEQFF. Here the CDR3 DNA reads TGTGCCAGCAGCCAAGTAGGCGGGACTAGCGGACACAATGAGCAGTTCTTC.

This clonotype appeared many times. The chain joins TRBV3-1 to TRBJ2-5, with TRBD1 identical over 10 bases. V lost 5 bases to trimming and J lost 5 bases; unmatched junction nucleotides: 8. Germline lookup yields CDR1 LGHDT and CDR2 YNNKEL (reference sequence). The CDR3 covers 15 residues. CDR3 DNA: TGTGCCAGCAGCGGACGACAGGGGGCTAGGGAGACCCAGTACTTC. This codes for CASSGRQGARETQYF.

The CDR3 bases are TGCAGTAAGGCTAGCGTCTCCACAGATACGCAGTATTTT. Encoded protein: CSKASVSTDTQYF. This chain links TRBV20-1 with TRBJ2-3, with D tentatively TRBD2 (6 bases). The CDR3 runs to 13 residues. V was cut by 8 bases and J by 2 bases, with 14 bases left in between. Germline loops: CDR1 DFQATT, CDR2 SNEGSKA (reference sequence).

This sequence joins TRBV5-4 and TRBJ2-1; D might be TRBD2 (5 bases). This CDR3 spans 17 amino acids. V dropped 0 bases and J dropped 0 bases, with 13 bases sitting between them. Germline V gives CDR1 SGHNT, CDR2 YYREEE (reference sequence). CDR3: CASSLGGAASSYNEQFF. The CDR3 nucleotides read TGTGCCAGCAGCTTGGGGGGAGCGGCGAGCTCCTACAATGAGCAGTTCTTC.

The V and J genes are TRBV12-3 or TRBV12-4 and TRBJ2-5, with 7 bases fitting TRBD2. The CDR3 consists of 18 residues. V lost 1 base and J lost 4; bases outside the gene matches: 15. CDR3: CASSLVAVWRERGETQYF. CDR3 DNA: TGTGCCAGCAGTTTAGTTGCGGTTTGGCGGGAGCGAGGAGAGACCCAGTACTTC.

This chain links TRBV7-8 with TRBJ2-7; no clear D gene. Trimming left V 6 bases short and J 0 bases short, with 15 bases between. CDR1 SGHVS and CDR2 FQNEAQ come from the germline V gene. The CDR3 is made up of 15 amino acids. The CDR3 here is CASSPSSPTSYEQYF. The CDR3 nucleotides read TGTGCCAGCAGTCCGTCAAGCCCTACCTCCTACGAGCAGTACTTC.

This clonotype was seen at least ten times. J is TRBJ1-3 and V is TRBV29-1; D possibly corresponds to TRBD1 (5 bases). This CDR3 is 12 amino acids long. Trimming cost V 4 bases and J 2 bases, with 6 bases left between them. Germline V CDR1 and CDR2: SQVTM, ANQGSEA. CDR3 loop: CSVGGAGNTIYF. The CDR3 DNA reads TGCAGCGTTGGAGGGGCTGGAAACACCATATATTTT.

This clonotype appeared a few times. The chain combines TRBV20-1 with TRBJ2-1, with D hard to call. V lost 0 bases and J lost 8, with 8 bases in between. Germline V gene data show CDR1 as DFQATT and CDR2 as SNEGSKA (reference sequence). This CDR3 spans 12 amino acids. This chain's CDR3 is CSARDVLYEQFF. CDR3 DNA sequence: TGCAGTGCTAGAGATGTTTTGTATGAGCAGTTCTTC.

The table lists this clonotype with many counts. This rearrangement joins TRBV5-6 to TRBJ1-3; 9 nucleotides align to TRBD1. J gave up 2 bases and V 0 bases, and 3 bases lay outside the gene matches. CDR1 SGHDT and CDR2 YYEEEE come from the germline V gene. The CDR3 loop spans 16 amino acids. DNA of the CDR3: TGTGCCAGCAGCTTGGACAGGGGGCCAGCTGGAAACACCATATATTTT. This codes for CASSLDRGPAGNTIYF.

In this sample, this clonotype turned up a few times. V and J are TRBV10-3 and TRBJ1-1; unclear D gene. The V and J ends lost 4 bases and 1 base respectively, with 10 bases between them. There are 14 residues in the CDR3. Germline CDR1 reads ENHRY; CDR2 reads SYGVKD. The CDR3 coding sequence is TGTGCCATCAGTGCCTACGGCCGGAACACTGAAGCTTTCTTT. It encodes CAISAYGRNTEAFF.

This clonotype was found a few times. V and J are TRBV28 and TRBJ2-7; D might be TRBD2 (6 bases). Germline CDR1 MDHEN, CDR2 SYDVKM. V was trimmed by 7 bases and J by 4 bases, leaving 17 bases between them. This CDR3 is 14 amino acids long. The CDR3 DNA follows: TGTGCCAGCATTGGGACTTCCCTTGCGTACGAGCAGTACTTC. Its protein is CASIGTSLAYEQYF.

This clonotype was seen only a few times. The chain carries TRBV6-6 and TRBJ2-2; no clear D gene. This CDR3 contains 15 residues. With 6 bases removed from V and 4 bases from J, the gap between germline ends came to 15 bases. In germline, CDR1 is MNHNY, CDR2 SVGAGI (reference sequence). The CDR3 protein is CASSPTPWGTGELFF. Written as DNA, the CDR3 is TGTGCCAGCAGCCCGACCCCCTGGGGCACCGGGGAGCTGTTTTTT.

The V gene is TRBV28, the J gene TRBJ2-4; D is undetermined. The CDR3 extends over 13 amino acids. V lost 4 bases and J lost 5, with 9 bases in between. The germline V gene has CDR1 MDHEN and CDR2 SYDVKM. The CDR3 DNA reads TGTGCCAGCAGTTGGTTTGTGCAAAACATTCAGTACTTC. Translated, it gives CASSWFVQNIQYF.

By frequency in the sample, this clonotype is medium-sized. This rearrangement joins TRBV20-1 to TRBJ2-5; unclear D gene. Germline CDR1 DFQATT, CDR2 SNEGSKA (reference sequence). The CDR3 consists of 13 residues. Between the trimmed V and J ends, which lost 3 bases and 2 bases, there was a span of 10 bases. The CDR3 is CSARTEHQETQYF. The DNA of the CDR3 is TGCAGTGCTAGGACGGAACATCAAGAGACCCAGTACTTC.

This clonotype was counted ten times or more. The CDR3 spells CASSLPDTDTQYF. CDR3 DNA sequence: TGTGCCAGCAGCTTACCCGACACAGATACGCAGTATTTT. This rearrangement joins TRBV7-9 to TRBJ2-3; D is unresolved. The germline V gene has CDR1 SEHNR and CDR2 FQNEAQ (reference sequence). This CDR3 comprises 13 residues. The ends were cut back, 2 bases at V and 2 bases at J, with 5 bases in the middle.

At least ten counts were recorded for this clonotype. The CDR3 here is CASSLFTGVANEQFF. The CDR3 coding sequence is TGTGCCAGCAGTTTATTTACGGGAGTTGCGAATGAGCAGTTCTTC. This chain connects TRBV28 to TRBJ2-1; D possibly corresponds to TRBD2 (6 bases). Trimming took off 1 base at V and 7 bases at J, with 14 bases between the two ends. The CDR3 sequence is 15 residues long. Per germline, CDR1 MDHEN and CDR2 SYDVKM.

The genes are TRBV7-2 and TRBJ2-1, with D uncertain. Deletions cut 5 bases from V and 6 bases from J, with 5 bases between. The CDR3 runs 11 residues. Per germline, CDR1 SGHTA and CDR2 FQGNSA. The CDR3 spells CASSLLNEQFF. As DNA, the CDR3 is TGTGCCAGCAGCCTTCTCAATGAGCAGTTCTTC. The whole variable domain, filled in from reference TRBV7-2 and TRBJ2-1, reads GAGVSQSPSNKVTEKGKDVELRCDPISGHTALYWYRQSLGQGLEFLIYFQGNSAPDKSGLPSDRFSAERTGGSVSTLTIQRTQQEDSAVYLCASSLLNEQFFGPGTRLTVL.

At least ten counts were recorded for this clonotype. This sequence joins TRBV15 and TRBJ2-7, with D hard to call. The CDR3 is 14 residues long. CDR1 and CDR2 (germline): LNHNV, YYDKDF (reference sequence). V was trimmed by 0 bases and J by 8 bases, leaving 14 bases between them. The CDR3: CATSRDLIGSKQYV. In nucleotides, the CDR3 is TGTGCCACCAGCAGAGATTTAATAGGTTCGAAGCAGTACGTC.

CDR3 in DNA: TGCAGTGCTAGGAGTCCTAAGGCCAGCACAGATACGCAGTATTTT. This encodes CSARSPKASTDTQYF. The rearrangement joins TRBV20-1 to TRBJ2-3; D unclear. Deletions cut 3 bases from V and 0 bases from J, with 13 bases between. The germline V gene has CDR1 DFQATT and CDR2 SNEGSKA (reference sequence). The CDR3 length is 15 residues.

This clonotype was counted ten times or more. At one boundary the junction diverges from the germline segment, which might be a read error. The CDR3 protein is CSANRQGYNTEVFF. In DNA form, the CDR3 reads TGCAGTGCTAACAGACAGGGTTACAACACTGAAGTTTTCTTT. The chain uses TRBV20-1 and TRBJ1-1; 7 positions agree with TRBD1. CDR3 length: 14 residues. Germline CDR1 and CDR2: DFQATT and SNEGSKA (reference sequence).

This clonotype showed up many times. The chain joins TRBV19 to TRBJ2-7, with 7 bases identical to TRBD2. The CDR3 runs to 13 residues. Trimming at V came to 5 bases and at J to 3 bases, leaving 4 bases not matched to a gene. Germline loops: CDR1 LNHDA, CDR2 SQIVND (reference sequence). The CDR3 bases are TGTGCCAGTAGTCCCGGACTAGTCTACGAGCAGTACTTC. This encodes CASSPGLVYEQYF.

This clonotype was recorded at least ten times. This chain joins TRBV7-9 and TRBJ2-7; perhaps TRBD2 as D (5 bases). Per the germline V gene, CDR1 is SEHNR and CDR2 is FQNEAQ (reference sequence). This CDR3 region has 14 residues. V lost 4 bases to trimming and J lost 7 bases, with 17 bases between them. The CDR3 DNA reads TGTGCCAGCAGCTCAGTAGCAGGACTTGGTGAGCAGTACGTC. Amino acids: CASSSVAGLGEQYV.